The 18 T cell receptor beta chains below come from one sample, sequenced in a study of blood T cells in healthy people across ages. A J-beta primer mix and a sample-barcoded 5' primer were used in a second PCR of roughly 6 to 11 cycles. TCRdb re-called the 5' RACE reads through MiXCR, storing one row per CDR3 protein. The sample contains roughly 1,800,000 distinct CDR3 sequences, 49% of which appear only once. Sequencing was done on a sample of blood. The receptors originated from a woman in her thirties or forties in good health.

The genes are TRBV6-1 and TRBJ1-2, with D possibly matching TRBD1 (6 bases). V dropped 6 bases and J dropped 1 base, with 15 bases sitting between them. The CDR3 has 15 residues. Germline CDR1 is MNHNS and CDR2 is SASEGT. The CDR3 region is CASSGTPSSNYGYTF. The CDR3 DNA follows: TGTGCCAGCAGCGGGACACCGAGTAGTAACTATGGCTACACCTTC.

This chain connects TRBV9 to TRBJ2-1, with 11 bases lining up with TRBD2. The germline V gene encodes CDR1 SGDLS and CDR2 YYNGEE. V gave up 3 bases and J gave up 4 bases; unmatched junction bases: 6. This CDR3 is built from 16 residues. In DNA, the CDR3 is TGTGCCAGCAGCGATGCTACTAGCGGGGGTTACAATGAGCAGTTCTTC. Its translation: CASSDATSGGYNEQFF.

This clonotype was counted a single time. CDR3 nucleotides: TGTGCCAGCAGCCCTCGGGCCTCCCTAAAAGGGTCCTACGAGCAGTACTTC. It specifies CASSPRASLKGSYEQYF. The rearrangement uses TRBV27 and TRBJ2-7, with D unresolved. This CDR3 region has 17 residues. Deletions cut 6 bases from V and 1 base from J, with 22 bases between. Looked up from germline, CDR1 is MNHEY and CDR2 is SMNVEV (reference sequence).

The CDR3 sequence: CASSPQGTSGGAINEQFF. In nucleotides, the CDR3 is TGTGCCAGCAGCCCCCAAGGAACTAGCGGGGGGGCTATAAATGAGCAGTTCTTC. The J gene is TRBJ2-1, the V gene TRBV4-2, with 13 bases lining up with TRBD2. The junction had 13 bases not matched to a gene; V was cut back by 4 bases and J by 7 bases. The germline gives CDR1 LGHNA, CDR2 YNFKEQ. This CDR3 has 18 amino acids.

For the CDR3, the DNA is TGCGCCAGCAGCCCAATAGGACAGAAGACTAGCGGGGGGTCCTCCTCCTACAATGAGCAGTACTTC. Translation gives CASSPIGQKTSGGSSSYNEQYF. The J gene is TRBJ2-1, the V gene TRBV5-1; the match to TRBD2 covers 13 bases. The J call could be wrong; TRBJ2-7 is a better fit for the DNA end. Germline CDR1 and CDR2: SGHRS and YFSETQ. The CDR3 loop spans 22 amino acids.

The gene calls are TRBV6-1 and TRBJ1-2, with D perhaps TRBD1 (5 bases). Trimming removed 1 base from V and 10 bases from J, with 10 bases in between. This CDR3 is 12 amino acids long. Germline V gene data show CDR1 as MNHNS and CDR2 as SASEGT. The CDR3 loop is CASSEGQGDYTF. The CDR3 DNA reads as TGTGCCAGCAGTGAAGGGCAGGGAGACTACACCTTC.

This clonotype was recorded at least ten times. The rearrangement links TRBV29-1 to TRBJ2-7, with 9 bases fitting TRBD1. The V gene's germline CDR1 is SQVTM and CDR2 ANQGSEA. The CDR3 is 14 residues long. V lost 3 bases and J lost 3; bases outside the gene matches: 6. This chain's CDR3 is CSVDPGQGVYEQYF. DNA for the CDR3: TGCAGCGTTGACCCGGGACAGGGAGTCTACGAGCAGTACTTC.

Only a few counts were recorded for this clonotype. The chain uses TRBV6-2 or TRBV6-3 and TRBJ2-3; D is uncertain. Germline CDR1 is MNHEY and CDR2 is SVGEGT. V was pared by 0 bases and J by 0 bases, with 13 bases between. The CDR3 extends over 17 amino acids. The CDR3 coding sequence is TGTGCCAGCAGTTACTCGCCGGACGATCCTAGCACAGATACGCAGTATTTT. Translating it yields CASSYSPDDPSTDTQYF.

This clonotype was detected only a few times. This chain uses TRBV4-3 with TRBJ2-6, with a possible D match to TRBD1 (6 bases). CDR1 LGHNA and CDR2 YSLEER come from the germline V gene. The CDR3 is 15 residues long. V gave up 5 bases and J gave up 8 bases, with 16 bases separating them. The CDR3 DNA reads TGCGCCAGCAGCAAACAGGGATATGGTCCCAACGTCCTGACTTTC. Its translation: CASSKQGYGPNVLTF.

The V call is TRBV20-1, the J call TRBJ2-1; tentative D call: TRBD1 (6 bases). This CDR3 contains 17 residues. Germline CDR1 DFQATT, CDR2 SNEGSKA (reference sequence). Trimming cost V 1 base and J 7 bases, with 23 bases left between them. The DNA of the CDR3 is TGCAGTGCTAGAGCGGACGAGCAGGACAGAATGGTGAATGAGCAGTTCTTC. Residues: CSARADEQDRMVNEQFF.

The DNA for the CDR3 is TGTGCCAGCAGCGTGACTAGCGGGGGGCCCCTTGGCAACAATGAGCAGTTCTTC. Its protein is CASSVTSGGPLGNNEQFF. The rearrangement joins TRBV9 to TRBJ2-1; 13 bases agree with TRBD2. V lost 2 bases, J lost 5 bases, and 10 bases stayed unmatched. The CDR3 extends over 18 amino acids. The germline CDR1 and CDR2 sequences are SGDLS and YYNGEE. The full variable domain, with the rest looked up from reference TRBV9 and TRBJ2-1, is DSGVTQTPKHLITATGQRVTLRCSPRSGDLSVYWYQQSLDQGLQFLIQYYNGEERAKGNILERFSAQQFPDLHSELNLSSLELGDSALYFCASSVTSGGPLGNNEQFFGPGTRLTVL.

This clonotype was picked up a small number of times. This chain connects TRBV4-3 to TRBJ2-4, with D perhaps TRBD2 (6 bases). Deletions cut 0 bases from V and 6 bases from J, with 6 bases between. The V gene's germline CDR1 is LGHNA and CDR2 YSLEER. The CDR3 runs to 13 residues. CDR3 amino acids: CASSQDSGNIQYF. Here the CDR3 DNA reads TGCGCCAGCAGCCAAGATAGCGGAAACATTCAGTACTTC.

Remarks on this clonotype: No conserved phenylalanine or tryptophan ends this CDR3, so it is likely a read error. V and J are TRBV5-1 and TRBJ2-5; the D call may be TRBD1 or TRBD2 (6 bases each). The germline gives CDR1 SGHRS, CDR2 YFSETQ. Trimming stripped 5 bases from V and 5 bases from J, with 10 bases between. The length of the CDR3 is 12 residues. The CDR3 nucleotides are TGCGCCAGCAGAGGGGGGATCGAGACCCAGTACATC. Encoded protein: CASRGGIETQYI.

V is TRBV6-6 and J is TRBJ2-6, with 8 nucleotides matching TRBD1. The CDR3 runs 16 residues. V shed 2 bases and J 5 bases; nucleotides not matched to a gene: 5. Germline V gene sequence: CDR1 MNHNY, CDR2 SVGAGI (reference sequence). The CDR3 reads CASSYPDRVWANVLTF. The DNA for the CDR3 is TGTGCCAGCAGTTACCCGGACAGGGTCTGGGCCAACGTCCTGACTTTC.

J is TRBJ2-5 and V is TRBV12-3 or TRBV12-4; 16 positions match TRBD2. The V gene end was trimmed by 4 bases and the J gene end by 2 bases; junction bases not matched to a gene: 4. The length of the CDR3 is 17 residues. CDR3 residues: CASSSGLAGGSQETQYF. CDR3 nucleotide sequence: TGTGCCAGCAGTTCGGGACTAGCGGGGGGGTCGCAAGAGACCCAGTACTTC.

The chain joins TRBV28 to TRBJ2-1, with TRBD2 identical over 11 bases. The CDR3 contains 17 residues. Per germline, CDR1 MDHEN and CDR2 SYDVKM. Trimming at V came to 4 bases and at J to 3 bases, leaving 8 bases not matched to a gene. The CDR3 loop is CASSSASGGFRYNEQFF. DNA of the CDR3: TGTGCCAGCAGTTCGGCTAGCGGGGGGTTTCGCTACAATGAGCAGTTCTTC.

This clonotype was picked up a small number of times. The V and J genes are TRBV4-3 and TRBJ2-5; possible D gene TRBD2, 6 bases. CDR3 length equals 16 residues. The germline V gene encodes CDR1 LGHNA and CDR2 YSLEER. V dropped 0 bases and J dropped 1 base, with 12 bases sitting between them. In DNA, the CDR3 is TGCGCCAGCAGCCAAGATAGGGCGGGGAGCCAAGAGACCCAGTACTTC. Amino acids: CASSQDRAGSQETQYF.

This chain links TRBV5-4 with TRBJ1-6; 7 bases fit TRBD1. The CDR3 contains 15 residues. J lost 6 bases, V lost 4 bases, and 7 bases had no gene match. The germline gives CDR1 SGHNT, CDR2 YYREEE (reference sequence). The CDR3 nucleotides read TGTGCCAGCAGCATTGGGACAGAAACTAATTCACCCCTCCACTTT. This translates into CASSIGTETNSPLHF.